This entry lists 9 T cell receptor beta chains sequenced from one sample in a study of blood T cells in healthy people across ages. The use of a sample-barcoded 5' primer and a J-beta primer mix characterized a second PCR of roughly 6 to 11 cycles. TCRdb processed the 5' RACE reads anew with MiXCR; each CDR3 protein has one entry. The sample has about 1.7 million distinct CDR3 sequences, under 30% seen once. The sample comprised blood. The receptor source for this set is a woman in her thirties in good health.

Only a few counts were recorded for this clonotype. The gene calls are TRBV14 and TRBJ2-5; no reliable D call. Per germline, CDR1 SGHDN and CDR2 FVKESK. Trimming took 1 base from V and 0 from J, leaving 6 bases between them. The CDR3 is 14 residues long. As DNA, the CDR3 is TGTGCCAGCAGCCAAGTACCAGACCAAGAGACCCAGTACTTC. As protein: CASSQVPDQETQYF.

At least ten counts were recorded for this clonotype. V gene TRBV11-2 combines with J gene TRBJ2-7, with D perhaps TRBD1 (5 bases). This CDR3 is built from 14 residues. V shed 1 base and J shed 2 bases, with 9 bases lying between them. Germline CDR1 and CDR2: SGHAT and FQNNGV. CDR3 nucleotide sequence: TGTGCCAGCAGCTTAGTACAGGACCCCTACGAGCAGTACTTC. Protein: CASSLVQDPYEQYF.

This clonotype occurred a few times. CDR3 amino acids: CASRVDSSYEQYF. The DNA of the CDR3 is TGTGCCAGCAGGGTAGACAGCTCCTACGAGCAGTACTTC. V and J are TRBV2 and TRBJ2-7, with D maybe TRBD1 (5 bases). The V end was cut by 6 bases, the J end by 0 bases, with 9 bases between. Germline V gene lookup returns CDR1 SNHLY and CDR2 FYNNEI. This CDR3 has 13 amino acids.

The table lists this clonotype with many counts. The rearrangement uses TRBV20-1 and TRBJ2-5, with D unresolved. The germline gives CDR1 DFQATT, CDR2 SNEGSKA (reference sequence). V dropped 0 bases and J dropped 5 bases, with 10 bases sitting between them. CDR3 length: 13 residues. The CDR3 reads CSAREMVAETQYF. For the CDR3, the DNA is TGCAGTGCTAGAGAAATGGTGGCCGAGACCCAGTACTTC.

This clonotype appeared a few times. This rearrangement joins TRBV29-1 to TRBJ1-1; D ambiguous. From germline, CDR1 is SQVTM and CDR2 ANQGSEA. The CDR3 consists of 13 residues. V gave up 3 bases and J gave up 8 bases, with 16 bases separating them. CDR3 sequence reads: CSVERELSGEAFF. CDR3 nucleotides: TGCAGCGTTGAGAGGGAATTAAGCGGCGAAGCTTTCTTT.

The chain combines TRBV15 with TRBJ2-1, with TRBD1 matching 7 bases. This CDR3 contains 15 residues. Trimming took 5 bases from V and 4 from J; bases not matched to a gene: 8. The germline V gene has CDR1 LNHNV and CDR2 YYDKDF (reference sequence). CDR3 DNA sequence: TGTGCCACCAGCTATGACAGGGCCGATTACAATGAGCAGTTCTTC. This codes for CATSYDRADYNEQFF.

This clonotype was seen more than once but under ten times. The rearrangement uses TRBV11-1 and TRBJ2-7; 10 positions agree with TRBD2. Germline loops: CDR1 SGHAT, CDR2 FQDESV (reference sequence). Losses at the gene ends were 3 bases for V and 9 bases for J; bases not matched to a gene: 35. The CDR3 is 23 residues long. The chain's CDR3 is CASSFRGGTSGTSAPESIMRQYF. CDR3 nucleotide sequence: TGTGCCAGCAGCTTTCGCGGGGGGACCTCCGGGACTAGCGCGCCCGAATCCATCATGAGGCAGTACTTC. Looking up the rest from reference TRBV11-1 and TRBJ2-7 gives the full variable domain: EAEVAQSPRYKITEKSQAVAFWCDPISGHATLYWYRQILGQGPELLVQFQDESVVDDSQLPKDRFSAERLKGVDSTLKIQPAELGDSAMYLCASSFRGGTSGTSAPESIMRQYFGPGTRLTVT.

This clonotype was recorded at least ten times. CDR3 bases: TGTGCCAGCAGTTTATCCGGGTTAGGAAATGAGCAGTTCTTC. It specifies CASSLSGLGNEQFF. V is TRBV28 and J is TRBJ2-1, with D hard to call. The ends were cut back, 1 base at V and 7 bases at J, with 11 bases in the middle. This CDR3 is 14 amino acids long. Germline CDR1 is MDHEN and CDR2 is SYDVKM.

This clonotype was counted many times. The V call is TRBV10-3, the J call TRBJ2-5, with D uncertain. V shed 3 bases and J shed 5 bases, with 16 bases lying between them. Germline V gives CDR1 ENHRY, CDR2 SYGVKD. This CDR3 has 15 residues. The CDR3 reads CAISDPDVGEETQYF. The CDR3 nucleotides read TGTGCCATCAGTGATCCCGACGTAGGCGAGGAGACCCAGTACTTC.